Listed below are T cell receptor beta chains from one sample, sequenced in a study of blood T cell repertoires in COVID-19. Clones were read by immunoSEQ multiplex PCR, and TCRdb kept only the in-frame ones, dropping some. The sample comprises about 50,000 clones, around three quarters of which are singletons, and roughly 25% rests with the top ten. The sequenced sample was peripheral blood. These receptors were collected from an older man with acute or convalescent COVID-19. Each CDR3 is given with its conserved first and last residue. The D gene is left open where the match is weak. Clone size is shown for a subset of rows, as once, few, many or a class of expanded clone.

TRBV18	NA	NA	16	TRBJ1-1	TGTGCCAGCTCACCCGCTGGTCAGGGTTGGGACACTGAAGCTTTCTTT	CASSPAGQGWDTEAFF
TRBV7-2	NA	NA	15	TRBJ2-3	TGTGCCAGCAGCCAGACGGGGAGTCGCCACGTTACGCAGTATTTT	CASSQTGSRHVTQYF
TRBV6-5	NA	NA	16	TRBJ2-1	TGTGCCAGCAGTTACGAGGCGGGAAGCGTTTACAATGAGCAGTTCTTC	CASSYEAGSVYNEQFF
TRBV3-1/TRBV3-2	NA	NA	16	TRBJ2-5	TGTGCCAGCAGCCAAGATGGTCTAGGCTTCGGGGAGACCCAGTACTTC	CASSQDGLGFGETQYF
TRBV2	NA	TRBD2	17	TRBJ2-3	TGTGCCAGCAGTGCATCGGGTGGTAGCGGGGACACAGATACGCAGTATTTT	CASSASGGSGDTDTQYF
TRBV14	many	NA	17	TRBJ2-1	TGTGCCAGCAGCCAAGCCTTCGGGGCAGGGGGGAGCGATGAGCAGTTCTTC	CASSQAFGAGGSDEQFF
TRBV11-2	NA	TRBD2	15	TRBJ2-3	TGTGCCAGCAGCTTAGAGCGGAGTGGCGGGAGTCGTGTGTATTTT	CASSLERSGGSRVYF
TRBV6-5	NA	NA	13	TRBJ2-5	TGTGCCAGCAGGACAGCCGGACAAGAGACCCAGTACTTC	CASRTAGQETQYF
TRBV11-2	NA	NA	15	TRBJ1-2	TGTGCCAGCAGCTTAGCCGAGGCTCGAAACTATGGCTACACCTTC	CASSLAEARNYGYTF
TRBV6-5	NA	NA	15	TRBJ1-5	TGTGCCAGCATTCCCCTTCAGGACTCACTTCAGCCCCAGCATTTT	CASIPLQDSLQPQHF
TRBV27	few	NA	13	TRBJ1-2	TGTGCCAGCAGTTTGGGCAGGGTTGGTGGCTACACCTTC	CASSLGRVGGYTF
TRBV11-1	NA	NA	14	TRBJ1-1	TGTGCCAGCAGCCCCCCCTGGGGGGGTAGCGAAGCTTTCTTT	CASSPPWGGSEAFF
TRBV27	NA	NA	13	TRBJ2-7	TGTGCCAGCAGTTCAGGGTTGGCCTACGAGCAGTACTTC	CASSSGLAYEQYF
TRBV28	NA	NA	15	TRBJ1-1	TGTGCCAGCAACCCCGGCGGACAGCTGAACACTGAAGCTTTCTTT	CASNPGGQLNTEAFF
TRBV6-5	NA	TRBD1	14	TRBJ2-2	TGTGCCAGCCACCGTAGACAGGGCGGCGGGGAGCTGTTTTTT	CASHRRQGGGELFF
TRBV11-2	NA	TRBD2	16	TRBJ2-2	TGTGCCAGCAGTACCACCCGAGCGGGAAACACCGGGGAGCTGTTTTTT	CASSTTRAGNTGELFF
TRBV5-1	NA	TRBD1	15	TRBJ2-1	TGCGCCAGCAGCTCTGGACAGGGCGCCTACAATGAGCAGTTCTTC	CASSSGQGAYNEQFF
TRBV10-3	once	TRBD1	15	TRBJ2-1	TGTGCCATCAGTGAGGGGACAGGGTTTTACAATGAGCAGTTCTTC	CAISEGTGFYNEQFF
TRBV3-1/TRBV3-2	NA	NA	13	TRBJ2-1	TGTGCCAGCAGCCCCGGGAGTCGCAATGAGCAGTTCTTC	CASSPGSRNEQFF
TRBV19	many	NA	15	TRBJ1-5	TGTGCCAGTAGTATAGGGGCGCGAAGCAATCAGCCCCAGCATTTT	CASSIGARSNQPQHF
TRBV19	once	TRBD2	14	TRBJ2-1	TGTGCCAGTTCCTCTAGCGGGGGATACAATGAGCAGTTCTTC	CASSSSGGYNEQFF
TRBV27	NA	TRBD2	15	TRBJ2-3	TGTGCCAGCAGTTCTAGCGGAGACCCCACAGATACGCAGTATTTT	CASSSSGDPTDTQYF
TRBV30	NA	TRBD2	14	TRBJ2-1	TGTGCCTGGAGCGGAGCGGGAGCCTACAATGAGCAGTTCTTC	CAWSGAGAYNEQFF
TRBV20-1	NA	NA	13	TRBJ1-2	TGCAGTGCTAGTCCGACAGGTAGCGATGGCTATACCTTC	CSASPTGSDGYTF
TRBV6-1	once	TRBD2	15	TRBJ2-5	TGTGCCAGCAGTGATGGCGGGAGAGGGTGGGAGACCCAGTACTTC	CASSDGGRGWETQYF
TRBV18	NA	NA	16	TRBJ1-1	TGTGCCAGCTCACCACCGCAGGGAGGTGGGAACACTGAAGCTTTCTTT	CASSPPQGGGNTEAFF
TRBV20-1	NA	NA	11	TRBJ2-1	TGCAGTGCTAGCTTCGACAATGAGCAGTTCTTC	CSASFDNEQFF